Shown below are 4 T cell receptor beta chains from a single sample sequenced in a study of T cells in Graves' hyperthyroidism and ophthalmopathy. RNA transcripts yielded amplified TCR beta CDR3 regions. RT-PCR in the first round (using the HTBI primer set) targeted the TCR CDR3. TCRdb itself ran the multiplex PCR reads through MiXCR, one entry per CDR3 protein. The profile covers approximately 870,000 distinct CDR3 sequences, with over 35% appearing a single time and more than 7% taken by the ten largest. Material: blood. The receptor source for this set is a man aged 18 to 29 with Graves' hyperthyroidism.

This clonotype was seen only once. This chain connects TRBV10-3 to TRBJ1-4, with D maybe TRBD1 (5 bases). The CDR3 is 13 residues long. Trimming took off 7 bases at V and 8 bases at J, with 14 bases between the two ends. Germline CDR1 reads ENHRY; CDR2 reads SYGVKD. The CDR3 loop is CAITREGYEKLFF. The CDR3 DNA sequence: TGTGCCATCACTCGGGAGGGGTACGAAAAACTGTTTTTT.

CDR3 nucleotide sequence: TGTGCCAGCAGCTTATTTGGGCGAGAGACCCAGTACTTC. It specifies CASSLFGRETQYF. V and J are TRBV7-9 and TRBJ2-5; no clear D gene. The CDR3 sequence is 13 residues long. The germline gives CDR1 SEHNR, CDR2 FQNEAQ (reference sequence). The V end lost 2 bases, the J end lost 4 bases, and 8 bases lay between the germline ends.

V gene TRBV13 combines with J gene TRBJ2-7; D might be TRBD2 (5 bases). Trimming stripped 5 bases from V and 5 bases from J, with 13 bases between. Germline V CDR1 and CDR2: PRHDT, FYEKMQ (reference sequence). This CDR3 contains 13 residues. CDR3 protein: CASSATRAHEQYF. The CDR3 DNA reads as TGTGCCAGCAGCGCCACTAGGGCCCACGAGCAGTACTTC.

Only a few counts were recorded for this clonotype. This chain links TRBV2 with TRBJ2-2; TRBD1 aligns across 9 bases. The CDR3 sequence is 16 residues long. The V and J ends lost 2 bases and 6 bases, in that order; junction bases with no gene match: 7. Germline V lookup: CDR1 SNHLY, CDR2 FYNNEI. The CDR3 DNA sequence: TGTGCCAGCAGTGAACATGGGACAGGGAATCCCGGGGAGCTGTTTTTT. It encodes CASSEHGTGNPGELFF. Full variable domain (missing parts from reference TRBV2 and TRBJ2-2): EPEVTQTPSHQVTQMGQEVILRCVPISNHLYFYWYRQILGQKVEFLVSFYNNEISEKSEIFDDQFSVERPDGSNFTLKIRSTKLEDSAMYFCASSEHGTGNPGELFFGEGSRLTVL.